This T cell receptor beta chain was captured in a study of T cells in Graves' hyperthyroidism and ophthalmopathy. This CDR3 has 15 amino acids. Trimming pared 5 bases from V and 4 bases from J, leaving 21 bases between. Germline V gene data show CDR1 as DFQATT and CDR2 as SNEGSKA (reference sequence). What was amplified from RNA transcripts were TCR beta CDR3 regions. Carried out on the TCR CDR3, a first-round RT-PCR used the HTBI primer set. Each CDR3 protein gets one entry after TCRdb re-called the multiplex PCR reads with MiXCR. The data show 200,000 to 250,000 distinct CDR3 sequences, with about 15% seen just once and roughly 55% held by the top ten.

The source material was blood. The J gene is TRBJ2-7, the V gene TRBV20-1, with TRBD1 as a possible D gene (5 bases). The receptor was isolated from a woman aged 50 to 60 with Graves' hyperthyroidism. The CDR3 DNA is TGCAGTGCTGCCGACAAGAAGGGGATTATATACGAGCAGTACTTC. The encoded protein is CSAADKKGIIYEQYF.